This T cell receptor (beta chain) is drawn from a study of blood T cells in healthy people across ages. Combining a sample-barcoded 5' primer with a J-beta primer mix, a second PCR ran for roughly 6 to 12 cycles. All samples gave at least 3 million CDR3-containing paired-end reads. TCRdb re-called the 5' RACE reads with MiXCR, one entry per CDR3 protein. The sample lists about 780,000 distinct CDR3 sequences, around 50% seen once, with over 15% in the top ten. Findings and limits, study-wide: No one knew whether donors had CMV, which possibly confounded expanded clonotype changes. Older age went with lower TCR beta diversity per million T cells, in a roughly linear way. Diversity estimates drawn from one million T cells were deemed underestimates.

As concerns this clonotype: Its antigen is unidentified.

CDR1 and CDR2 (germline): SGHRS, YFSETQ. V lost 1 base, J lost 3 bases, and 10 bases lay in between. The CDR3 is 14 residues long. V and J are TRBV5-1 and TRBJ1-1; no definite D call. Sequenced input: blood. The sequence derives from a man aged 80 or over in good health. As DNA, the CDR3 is TGCGCCAGCAGCTTGAGGCCGCCGGACACTGAAGCTTTCTTT. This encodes CASSLRPPDTEAFF.